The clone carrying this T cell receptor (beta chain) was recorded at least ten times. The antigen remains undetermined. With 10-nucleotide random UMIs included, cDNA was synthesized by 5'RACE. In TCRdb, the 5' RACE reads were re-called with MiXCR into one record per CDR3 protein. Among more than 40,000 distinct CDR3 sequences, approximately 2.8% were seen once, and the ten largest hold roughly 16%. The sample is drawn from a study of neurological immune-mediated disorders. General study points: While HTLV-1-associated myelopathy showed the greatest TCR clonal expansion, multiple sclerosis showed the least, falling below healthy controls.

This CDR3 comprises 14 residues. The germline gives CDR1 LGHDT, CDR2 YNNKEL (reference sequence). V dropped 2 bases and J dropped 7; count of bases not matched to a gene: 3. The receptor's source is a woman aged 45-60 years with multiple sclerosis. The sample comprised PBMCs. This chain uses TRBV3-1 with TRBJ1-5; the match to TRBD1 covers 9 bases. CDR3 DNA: TGTGCCAGCAGCCAAACAGGGGGCGGACAGCCCCAGCATTTT. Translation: CASSQTGGGQPQHF.